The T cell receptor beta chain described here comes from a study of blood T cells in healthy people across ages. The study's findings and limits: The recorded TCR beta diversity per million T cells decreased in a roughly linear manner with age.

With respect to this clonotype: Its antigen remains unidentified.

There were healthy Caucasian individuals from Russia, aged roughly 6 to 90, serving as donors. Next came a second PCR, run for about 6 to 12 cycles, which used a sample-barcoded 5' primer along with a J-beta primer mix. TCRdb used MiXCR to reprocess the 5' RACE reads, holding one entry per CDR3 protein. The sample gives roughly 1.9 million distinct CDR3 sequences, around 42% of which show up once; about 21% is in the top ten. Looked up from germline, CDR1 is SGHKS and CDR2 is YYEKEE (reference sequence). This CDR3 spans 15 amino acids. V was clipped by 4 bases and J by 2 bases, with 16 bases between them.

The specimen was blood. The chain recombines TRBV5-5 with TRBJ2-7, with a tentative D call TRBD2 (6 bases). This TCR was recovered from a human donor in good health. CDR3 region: CASSLVGGLAYEQYF. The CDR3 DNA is TGTGCCAGCAGCCTGGTCGGGGGTCTTGCCTACGAGCAGTACTTC.